Presented here are 22 T cell receptor beta chains from one specimen sequenced in a study of T cell clonotyping in hematopoietic cell transplantation. Noted time point: recipient sample about 28 days before transplant, after cytoreduction. Some clones are missing from TCRdb's copy, which holds only in-frame ones; the method was immunoSEQ multiplex PCR. The data hold 30,000 or so clones, with roughly 80% observed a single time. This specimen consisted of peripheral blood mononuclear cells, obtained before stem cell transplant. The receptors come from a woman in her twenties or thirties with chronic myeloid leukemia. Some clones in this sample may be carry-over from other donors' samples.

CDR3 sequence reads: CASSLNIATNEKLFF. CDR3 nucleotide sequence: TGCGCCAGCAGCCTTAACATTGCAACTAATGAAAAACTGTTTTTT. V gene TRBV4-1 combines with J gene TRBJ1-4, with D unclear. The CDR3 length is 15 residues. Germline V CDR1 and CDR2: MGHRA, YSYEKL. V was cut by 4 bases and J by 0 bases, with 9 bases left in between.

This chain links TRBV7-2 with TRBJ1-2, with D unclear. The germline V and J ends were trimmed by 5 bases and 4 bases, with 17 bases remaining between them. Germline lookup yields CDR1 SGHTA and CDR2 FQGNSA. CDR3 size: 15 residues. As DNA, the CDR3 is TGTGCCAGCAGCGAAATGCTAGGTTTTGGCTATGGCTACACCTTC. Translated: CASSEMLGFGYGYTF.

The chain is built from TRBV19 and TRBJ2-2; D might be TRBD1 (8 bases). Trimming stripped 6 bases from V and 4 bases from J, with 12 bases between. The CDR3 covers 14 residues. Germline lookup yields CDR1 LNHDA and CDR2 SQIVND (reference sequence). The CDR3 DNA reads TGTGCCAGTAGGGACAGGGAGGGCACCGGGGAGCTGTTTTTT. Amino acids: CASRDREGTGELFF.

V gene TRBV20-1 combines with J gene TRBJ1-1; D perhaps matches TRBD1 (5 bases). The CDR3 length is 11 residues. Germline CDR1 is DFQATT and CDR2 is SNEGSKA (reference sequence). The CDR3 spells CTACQGTEAFF. CDR3 nucleotides: TGCACCGCTTGTCAGGGAACTGAAGCTTTCTTT.

The chain couples TRBV27 to TRBJ1-5; 7 bases map to TRBD1. Germline V gives CDR1 MNHEY, CDR2 SMNVEV (reference sequence). Trimming took 5 bases from V and 4 from J; bases not matched to a gene: 8. CDR3 length equals 15 residues. The CDR3 protein is CASSRNDRVNQPQHF. The CDR3 nucleotides read TGTGCCAGCAGTCGAAACGACAGGGTGAATCAGCCCCAGCATTTT.

This clone has just a few counts. The V gene is TRBV2, the J gene TRBJ2-3; 7 bases fit TRBD2. Germline assignment: CDR1 SNHLY and CDR2 FYNNEI. The CDR3 is 14 residues long. V lost 7 bases to trimming and J lost 2 bases; unmatched junction nucleotides: 6. This CDR3 is CASTPGTTTDTQYF. In DNA form, the CDR3 reads TGTGCCAGCACCCCCGGGACTACCACAGATACGCAGTATTTT.

The chain combines TRBV5-6 with TRBJ1-1; no clear D gene. Germline V gene sequence: CDR1 SGHDT, CDR2 YYEEEE. This CDR3 spans 15 amino acids. V was clipped by 4 bases and J by 2 bases, with 15 bases between them. This CDR3 reads CASSPLARVNTEAFF. In nucleotides, the CDR3 is TGTGCCAGCAGCCCCCTGGCCCGAGTTAACACTGAAGCTTTCTTT.

V usage is TRBV7-9 and J usage is TRBJ1-2, with 7 bases fitting TRBD1. Germline V gives CDR1 SEHNR, CDR2 FQNEAQ (reference sequence). J was trimmed by 5 bases and V by 0 bases; bases with no gene match: 3. The CDR3 consists of 14 residues. This CDR3 reads CASSLATGPYGYTF. In DNA, the CDR3 is TGTGCCAGCAGCTTAGCGACAGGGCCTTATGGCTACACCTTC.

The chain is built from TRBV7-3 and TRBJ2-7, with 7 nucleotides matching TRBD1. Losses at the gene ends were 6 bases for V and 1 base for J; bases not matched to a gene: 9. This CDR3 has 15 residues. Germline-derived CDR1 and CDR2 are SGHTA and FQGTGA. CDR3 amino acids: CASSPGTDPSYEQYF. DNA for the CDR3: TGTGCCAGCAGTCCAGGGACAGACCCTTCCTACGAGCAGTACTTC.

The chain links TRBV30 to TRBJ2-2; 8 nucleotides align to TRBD2. Germline CDR1 is GTSNPN and CDR2 is SVGIG (reference sequence). Trimming took 5 bases from V and 1 from J; bases not matched to a gene: 3. The CDR3 length is 14 residues. CDR3 bases: TGTGCCTGGCTTAGCGGGATGAACACCGGGGAGCTGTTTTTT. Its protein is CAWLSGMNTGELFF.

This chain connects TRBV11-3 to TRBJ1-2, with unresolved D. Looked up from germline, CDR1 is SGHNT and CDR2 is YENEEA. The CDR3 is 15 residues long. V dropped 0 bases and J dropped 2 bases, with 10 bases sitting between them. The DNA of the CDR3 is TGTGCCAGCAGCTTAGATCCAGAGAAGAACTATGGCTACACCTTC. The encoded protein is CASSLDPEKNYGYTF.

The chain carries TRBV10-3 and TRBJ2-5, with D perhaps TRBD1 (6 bases). CDR3 length equals 12 residues. The germline V gene has CDR1 ENHRY and CDR2 SYGVKD. The V end was cut by 8 bases, the J end by 1 base, with 8 bases between. In nucleotides, the CDR3 is TGTGCCATCGGGACAAGCCAAGAGACCCAGTACTTC. Encoded protein: CAIGTSQETQYF.

This rearrangement joins TRBV6-5 to TRBJ1-1; D is uncertain. The V gene lost 6 bases and the J gene lost 1 base, with 9 bases spanning the gap. The CDR3 has 13 residues. The germline V gene has CDR1 MNHEY and CDR2 SVGAGI. The CDR3 loop is CASSYAKNTEAFF. CDR3 DNA: TGTGCCAGCAGCTACGCGAAGAACACTGAAGCTTTCTTT.

The chain has TRBV7-8 and TRBJ2-5; 7 positions agree with TRBD1. Unmatched junction bases numbered 13, after V lost 4 bases and J lost 5 bases. This CDR3 comprises 16 residues. The germline gives CDR1 SGHVS, CDR2 FQNEAQ. This CDR3 reads CASSSRGATGKETQYF. Written as DNA, the CDR3 is TGTGCCAGCAGCTCCCGTGGGGCGACAGGGAAGGAGACCCAGTACTTC.

The chain is built from TRBV6-5 and TRBJ1-6; D is unresolved. V gave up 5 bases and J gave up 7 bases, with 15 bases separating them. The germline V gene has CDR1 MNHEY and CDR2 SVGAGI. CDR3 length: 15 amino acids. The CDR3 loop is CASSPGSQPNSPLHF. The CDR3, as DNA: TGTGCCAGCAGTCCCGGGAGTCAGCCGAATTCACCCCTCCACTTT.

The chain is built from TRBV19 and TRBJ2-1; the D gene is possibly TRBD2 (5 bases). From germline, CDR1 is LNHDA and CDR2 SQIVND (reference sequence). CDR3 length equals 13 residues. Trimming shortened V by 3 bases and J by 10 bases, and 13 bases separated the two germline ends. CDR3 sequence: CASSILGPGEQFF. The CDR3 bases are TGTGCCAGTAGTATTCTGGGTCCGGGGGAGCAGTTCTTC.

V is TRBV9 and J is TRBJ2-1; no reliable D call. From germline, CDR1 is SGDLS and CDR2 YYNGEE. This CDR3 spans 13 amino acids. V was pared by 5 bases and J by 0 bases, with 6 bases between. Here the CDR3 DNA reads TGTGCCAGCAGTGAAACCTCCTACAATGAGCAGTTCTTC. It translates to CASSETSYNEQFF.

The chain combines TRBV5-1 with TRBJ1-2, with D possibly being TRBD1 (5 bases). The ends were cut back, 4 bases at V and 6 bases at J, with 13 bases in the middle. The V gene's germline CDR1 is SGHRS and CDR2 YFSETQ. This CDR3 is built from 13 residues. The CDR3 nucleotides are TGCGCCAGCAGCGGGCAGGGAAGGAATGGCTACACCTTC. Translating it yields CASSGQGRNGYTF.

The V gene is TRBV2, the J gene TRBJ1-2; no reliable D call. Germline V gene sequence: CDR1 SNHLY, CDR2 FYNNEI. V lost 3 bases and J lost 4, with 15 bases in between. This CDR3 comprises 15 residues. CDR3 sequence reads: CASSEESTTVYGYTF. The CDR3 DNA is TGTGCCAGCAGTGAGGAGTCCACAACAGTCTATGGCTACACCTTC.

The chain is built from TRBV6-5 and TRBJ1-2, with unresolved D. The CDR3 is made up of 14 amino acids. Germline CDR1 is MNHEY and CDR2 is SVGAGI. V lost 0 bases to trimming and J lost 4 bases, with 9 bases between them. CDR3 sequence reads: CASSYSKQSYGYTF. CDR3 coding DNA: TGTGCCAGCAGTTACTCGAAACAGTCCTATGGCTACACCTTC.

The chain uses TRBV29-1 and TRBJ1-4, with D unclear. The CDR3 has 12 amino acids. The V gene's germline CDR1 is SQVTM and CDR2 ANQGSEA. Trimming shortened V by 6 bases and J by 3 bases, and 8 bases separated the two germline ends. The CDR3, as DNA: TGCAGCGTAGGACGAGCTAATGAAAAACTGTTTTTT. Translation gives CSVGRANEKLFF.

This chain uses TRBV6-5 with TRBJ2-1; D is unresolved. CDR1 MNHEY and CDR2 SVGAGI come from the germline V gene. This CDR3 is 13 amino acids long. The germline V and J ends were trimmed by 10 bases and 5 bases, with 15 bases remaining between them. The CDR3 is CATGRSANNEQFF. CDR3 coding DNA: TGTGCCACCGGACGAAGCGCGAACAATGAGCAGTTCTTC.